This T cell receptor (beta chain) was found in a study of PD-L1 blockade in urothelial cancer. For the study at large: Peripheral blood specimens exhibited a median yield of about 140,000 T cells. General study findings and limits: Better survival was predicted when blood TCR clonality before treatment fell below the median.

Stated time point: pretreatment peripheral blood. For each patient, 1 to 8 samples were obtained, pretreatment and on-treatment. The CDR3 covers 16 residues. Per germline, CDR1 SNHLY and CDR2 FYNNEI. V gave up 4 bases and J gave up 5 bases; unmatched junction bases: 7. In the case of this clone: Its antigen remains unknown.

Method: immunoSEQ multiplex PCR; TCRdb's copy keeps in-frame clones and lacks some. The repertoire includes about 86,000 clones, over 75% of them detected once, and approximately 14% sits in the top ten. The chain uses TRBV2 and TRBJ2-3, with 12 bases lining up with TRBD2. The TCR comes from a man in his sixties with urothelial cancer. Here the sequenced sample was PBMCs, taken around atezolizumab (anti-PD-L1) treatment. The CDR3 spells CASSGRLAGEGDTQYF. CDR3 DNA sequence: TGTGCCAGCAGTGGGAGACTAGCGGGGGAGGGAGATACGCAGTATTTT.